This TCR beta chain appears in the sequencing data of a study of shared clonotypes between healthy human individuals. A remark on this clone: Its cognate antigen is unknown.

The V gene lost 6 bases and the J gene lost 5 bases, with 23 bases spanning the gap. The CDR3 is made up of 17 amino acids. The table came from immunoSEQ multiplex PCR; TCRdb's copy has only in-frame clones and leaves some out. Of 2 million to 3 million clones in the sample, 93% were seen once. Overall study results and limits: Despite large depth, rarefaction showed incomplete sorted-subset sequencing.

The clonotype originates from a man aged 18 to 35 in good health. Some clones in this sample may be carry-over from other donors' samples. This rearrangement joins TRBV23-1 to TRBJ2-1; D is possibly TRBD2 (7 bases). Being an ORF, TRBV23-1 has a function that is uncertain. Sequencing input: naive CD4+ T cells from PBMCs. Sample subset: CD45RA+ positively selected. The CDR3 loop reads CASSAPFGEGGDNEQFF. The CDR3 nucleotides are TGCGCCAGCAGCGCCCCCTTTGGGGAGGGGGGTGACAATGAGCAGTTCTTC.